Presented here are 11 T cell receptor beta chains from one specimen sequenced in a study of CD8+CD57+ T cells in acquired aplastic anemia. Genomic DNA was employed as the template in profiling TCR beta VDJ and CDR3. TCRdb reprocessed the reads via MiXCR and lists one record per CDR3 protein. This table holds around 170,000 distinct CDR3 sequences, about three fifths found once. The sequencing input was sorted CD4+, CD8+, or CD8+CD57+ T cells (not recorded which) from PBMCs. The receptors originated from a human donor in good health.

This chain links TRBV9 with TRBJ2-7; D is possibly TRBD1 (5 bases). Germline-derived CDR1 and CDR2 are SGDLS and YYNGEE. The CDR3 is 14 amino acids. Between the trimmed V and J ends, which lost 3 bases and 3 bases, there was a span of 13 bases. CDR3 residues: CASSDPSTGYEQYF. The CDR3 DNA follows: TGTGCCAGCAGCGACCCTTCAACAGGCTACGAGCAGTACTTC.

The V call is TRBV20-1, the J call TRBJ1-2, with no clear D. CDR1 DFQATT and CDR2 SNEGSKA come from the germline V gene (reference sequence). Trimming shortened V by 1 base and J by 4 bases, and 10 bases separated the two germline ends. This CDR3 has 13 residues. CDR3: CSARGRGIYGYTF. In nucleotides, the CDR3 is TGCAGTGCTAGAGGTCGGGGTATCTATGGCTACACCTTC.

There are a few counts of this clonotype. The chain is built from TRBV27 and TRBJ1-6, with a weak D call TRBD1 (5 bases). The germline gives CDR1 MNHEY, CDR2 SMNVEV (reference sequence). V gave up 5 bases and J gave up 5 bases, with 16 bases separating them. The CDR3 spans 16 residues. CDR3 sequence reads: CASSPLPGPDNSPLHF. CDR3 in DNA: TGTGCCAGCAGTCCACTCCCGGGGCCGGATAATTCACCCCTCCACTTT.

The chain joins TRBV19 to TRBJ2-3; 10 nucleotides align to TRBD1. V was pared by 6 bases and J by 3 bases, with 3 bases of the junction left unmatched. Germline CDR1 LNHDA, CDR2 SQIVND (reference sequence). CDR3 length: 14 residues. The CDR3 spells CASSDRGQTDTQYF. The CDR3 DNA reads TGTGCCAGTAGCGACAGGGGGCAGACAGATACGCAGTATTTT.

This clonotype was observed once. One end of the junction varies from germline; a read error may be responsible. This CDR3 is CSARAGGNTGELFF. CDR3 DNA sequence: TGCAGTGCTAGGGCAGGGGGGAACACCGGGGAGCTGTTCTTT. The chain employs TRBV20-1 and TRBJ2-2; TRBD1 might be the D (7 bases). The CDR3 runs 14 residues. From germline, CDR1 is DFQATT and CDR2 SNEGSKA (reference sequence).

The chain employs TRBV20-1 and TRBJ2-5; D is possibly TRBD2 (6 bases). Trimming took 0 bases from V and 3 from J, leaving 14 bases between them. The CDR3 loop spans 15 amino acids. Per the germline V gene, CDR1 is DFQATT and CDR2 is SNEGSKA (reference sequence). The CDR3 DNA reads TGCAGTGCTAGAGACCCCCGGGACTCCAAAGAGACCCAGTACTTC. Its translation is CSARDPRDSKETQYF.

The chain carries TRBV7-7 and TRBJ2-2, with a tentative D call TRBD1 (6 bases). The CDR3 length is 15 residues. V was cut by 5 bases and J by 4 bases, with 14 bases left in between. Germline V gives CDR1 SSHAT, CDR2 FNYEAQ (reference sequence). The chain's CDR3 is CASSRLTGTTGELFF. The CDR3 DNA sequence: TGTGCCAGCAGCCGACTAACAGGGACCACCGGGGAGCTGTTTTTT.

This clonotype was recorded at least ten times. In DNA form, the CDR3 reads TGTGCCAGCAGCCAGCGGGCAGGTATTATCTCCTACGAGCAGTACTTC. Its protein product is CASSQRAGIISYEQYF. The chain couples TRBV14 to TRBJ2-7, with D perhaps TRBD2 (5 bases). V was shortened by 3 bases and J by 0 bases, with 15 bases between the two germline ends. The CDR3 consists of 16 residues. Germline V gene sequence: CDR1 SGHDN, CDR2 FVKESK.

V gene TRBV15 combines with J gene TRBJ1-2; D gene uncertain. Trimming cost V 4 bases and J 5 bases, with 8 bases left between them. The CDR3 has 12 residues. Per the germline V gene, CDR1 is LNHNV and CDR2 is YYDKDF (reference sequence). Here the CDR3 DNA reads TGTGCCACCAGCACAGAAAGATATGGCTACACCTTC. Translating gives CATSTERYGYTF. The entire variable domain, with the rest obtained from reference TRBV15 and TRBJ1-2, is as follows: DAMVIQNPRYQVTQFGKPVTLSCSQTLNHNVMYWYQQKSSQAPKLLFHYYDKDFNNEADTPDNFQSRRPNTSFCFLDIRSPGLGDTAMYLCATSTERYGYTFGSGTRLTVV.

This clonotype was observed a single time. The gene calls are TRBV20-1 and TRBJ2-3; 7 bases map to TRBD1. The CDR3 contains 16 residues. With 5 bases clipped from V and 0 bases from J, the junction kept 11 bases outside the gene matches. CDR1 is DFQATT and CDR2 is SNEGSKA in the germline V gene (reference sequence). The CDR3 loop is CSASTPTGASTDTQYF. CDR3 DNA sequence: TGCAGTGCTTCTACTCCCACAGGGGCCAGCACAGATACGCAGTATTTT.

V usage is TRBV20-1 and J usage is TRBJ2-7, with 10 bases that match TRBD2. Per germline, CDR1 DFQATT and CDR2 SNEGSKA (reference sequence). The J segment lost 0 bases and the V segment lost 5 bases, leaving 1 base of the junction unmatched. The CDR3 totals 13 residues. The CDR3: CSAASGSSYEQYF. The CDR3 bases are TGCAGTGCTGCTAGCGGGAGCTCCTACGAGCAGTACTTC.